This T cell receptor beta chain was retrieved from a study of blood T cell repertoires in COVID-19. TCRdb keeps only in-frame clones here, not all; method: immunoSEQ multiplex PCR. The sample holds under 200,000 clones, 87% seen once. This clone showed up just once. The sequence was obtained from a woman aged 55-69 years who had recovered from COVID-19. Sequencing used peripheral blood.

The CDR3 DNA sequence: TGTGCCATTAGCGGGGGAACCTACGAGCAGTACTTC. Protein: CAISGGTYEQYF. The gene calls are TRBV2 and TRBJ2-7; TRBD2 aligns across 9 bases. In germline, CDR1 is SNHLY, CDR2 FYNNEI. With 10 bases clipped from V and 2 bases from J, the junction kept 3 bases outside the gene matches. The CDR3 has 12 amino acids.